What follows is one T cell receptor (beta chain) and its context. The clone's antigen remains unknown. Qualities for individual bases were not recorded, and no much larger clone is one base off. The entry originates in a study of memory CD8 T cells in hepatitis C reinfection (dated by TCRdb to about 2017). Notes on the research overall: Of the five donors, three spontaneously resolved two consecutive HCV infections, and two cleared a primary infection but developed chronic infection after reinfection. Late or post reinfection samples were obtained 12 to 24 weeks after detection of reinfection. In the reinfection study, participants with a resolved prior HCV infection were followed up every 3 months. Between 2009 and 2012, about 5 reinfection cases with stored pre-reinfection samples were identified. A case counted as HCV reinfection when an HCV RNA test came back positive after two negative tests taken at least 60 days apart. The study tracked the TCR beta repertoire of virus-specific CD8 T cells longitudinally across an HCV reinfection episode in five donors. Overall study outcomes, separate from this receptor: Because only four or five donors were included, definitive conclusions about public clonotypes linked to secondary clearance were beyond the reach of the study.

The time point label on this specimen signifies: late/post reinfection, 12 to 24 weeks after detection. TCR sequencing was performed on the sorted cells directly ex vivo, without any in vitro expansion beforehand. The donors were people who inject drugs and were enrolled in the Montreal Acute Hepatitis C Cohort Study (HEPCO) in Canada. Total naive CD8 T cells, sorted as viable CD3+ CD8+ CD45RO-, came from a couple of donors at all three reinfection time points as controls. Before sorting, cryopreserved peripheral blood mononuclear cells were thawed, and CD8 T cells were purified from the thawed cells. CD8 T cells were enriched by negative selection with the MACS CD8+ T cell Isolation Kit. Cells were sorted on a BD FACSAria II sorter running FACSDiva software, and FlowJo was used to analyze the data. Libraries were prepared through the immunoSEQ multiplex PCR assay. Genomic DNA was pulled from the sorted cells, and the automated high-throughput method of Adaptive Biotechnologies was used to sequence the TCR beta V, D and J regions. A two-step, bias-controlled multiplex PCR was used to amplify the CDR3 regions. An Illumina instrument was used to sequence the amplified TCR beta libraries. From the authors' description of their analysis: Demultiplexed reads were processed to lower amplification and sequencing bias, and the IMGT database was used to assign CDR3 sequences to gene families. ImmunoSEQ software version 2.0 was used to analyze the repertoire data. Clonotype lists were filtered to remove out-of-frame sequences and sequences containing stop codons in the CDR3. Clonotypes with a frequency below 0.01% were excluded because such clonotypes corresponded to less than one cell. Richness was computed as observed richness divided by input cell number, and evenness as Shannon entropy divided by log observed richness. Repertoire diversity and the similarity between time points were measured using Simpson diversity and Morisita-Horn overlap indices. Clonotypes were sorted into dominant (>1%), sub-dominant (0.5-0.99%), low abundance (0.1-0.49%) or lowest abundance (<0.1%) groups. For the germline index, total nucleotide additions were subtracted from total CDR3 length, and that difference was then divided by total CDR3 length. This immuneACCESS table, as held by TCRdb, lists in-frame sequences with V and J called but not all clones. Of the missing ones, under half trace to an unresolved V gene in checked studies; the others have no known cause. V and J calls and clone size are those listed in that table; D and trimming were worked out from the DNA. The table for this sample lists approximately 46,000 clones; 89% of them were counted only once. The ten largest clones represent roughly 0.7% of the sample.

The sample consisted of naive CD8+ T cells sorted from blood. The cell subset or site label corresponds to: total naive CD8+CD45RO- T cells. The TCR was taken from a man between 18 and 29 years old with hepatitis C virus infection.

The bases read TGTGCCAGCAGCCCTGACAGGGGGAACACTGAAGCTTTCTTT. Its amino acids are CASSPDRGNTEAFF. The chain links TRBV13 with TRBJ1-1; 8 junctional bases match TRBD1. According to the germline V gene (reference sequence), CDR1 reads PRHDT and CDR2 reads FYEKMQ. Inclusive of the bounding cysteine and phenylalanine, the CDR3 is 14 residues long. The DNA shown is the 42-base CDR3, in frame from base 1. Trimming leaves V shorter by 5 bases and J shorter by 1 base, with the junction holding 3 bases beyond the gene matches.